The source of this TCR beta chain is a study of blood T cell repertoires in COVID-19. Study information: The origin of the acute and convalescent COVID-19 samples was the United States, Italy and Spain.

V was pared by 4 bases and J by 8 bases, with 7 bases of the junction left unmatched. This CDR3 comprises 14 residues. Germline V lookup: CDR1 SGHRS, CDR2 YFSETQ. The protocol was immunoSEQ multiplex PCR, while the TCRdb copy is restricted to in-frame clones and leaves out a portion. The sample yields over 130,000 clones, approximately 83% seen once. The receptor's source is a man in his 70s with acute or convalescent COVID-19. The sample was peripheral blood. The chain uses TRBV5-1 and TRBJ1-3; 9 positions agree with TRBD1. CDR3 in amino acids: CASSPYRQGDTIYF. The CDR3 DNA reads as TGCGCCAGCAGCCCCTATAGACAGGGGGACACCATATATTTT.